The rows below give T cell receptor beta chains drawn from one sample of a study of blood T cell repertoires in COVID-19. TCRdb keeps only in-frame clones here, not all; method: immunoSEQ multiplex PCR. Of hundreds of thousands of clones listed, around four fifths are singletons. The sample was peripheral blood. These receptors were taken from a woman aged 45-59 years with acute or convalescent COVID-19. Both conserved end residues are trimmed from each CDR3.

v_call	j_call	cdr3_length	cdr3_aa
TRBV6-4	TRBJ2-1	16	ASSPSSMAGAPYNEQF
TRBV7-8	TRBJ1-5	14	ASSARTEPFNQPQH
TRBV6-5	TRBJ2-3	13	ASSYSASGRVAQY
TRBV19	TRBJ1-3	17	ASSRGLGRGERDGNTIY
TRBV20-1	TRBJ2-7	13	SASRDRGPSYEQY
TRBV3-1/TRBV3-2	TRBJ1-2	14	ASSRPGTPANYGYT
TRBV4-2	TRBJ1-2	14	ASSQVGGQHLYGYT
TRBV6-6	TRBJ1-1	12	ASAETGANTEAF
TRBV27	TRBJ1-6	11	ASTPRGNSPLH
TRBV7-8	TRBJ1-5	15	ASSLGSTGDRNQPQH
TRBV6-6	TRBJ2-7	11	ATKGARTYEQY
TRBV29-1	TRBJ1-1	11	STRQGRGTEAF
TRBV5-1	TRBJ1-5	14	ASSLGDLKSNQPQH
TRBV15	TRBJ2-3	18	ATSRGPGLAGAPGTDTQY
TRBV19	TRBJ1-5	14	ASSTSGTGRNQPQH
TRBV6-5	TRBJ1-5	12	ASRSRTSRQPQH
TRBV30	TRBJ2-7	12	AWSEGTEASEQY
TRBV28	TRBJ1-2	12	ASSRDRGIDGYT
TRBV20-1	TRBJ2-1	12	SASRGTVDNEQF
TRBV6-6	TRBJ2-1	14	ASSYFGTSGDNEQF
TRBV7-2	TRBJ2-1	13	ASSLGGLVFDEQF
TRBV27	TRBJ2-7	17	ASSLFGTGPFEEGYEQY
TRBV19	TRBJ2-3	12	ASSIDRSPDTQY
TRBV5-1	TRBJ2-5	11	ASSLQAEETQY
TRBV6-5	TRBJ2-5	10	ASILTKETQY
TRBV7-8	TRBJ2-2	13	ASSLRGTVTGELF
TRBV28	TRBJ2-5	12	ASRHVGRGETQY